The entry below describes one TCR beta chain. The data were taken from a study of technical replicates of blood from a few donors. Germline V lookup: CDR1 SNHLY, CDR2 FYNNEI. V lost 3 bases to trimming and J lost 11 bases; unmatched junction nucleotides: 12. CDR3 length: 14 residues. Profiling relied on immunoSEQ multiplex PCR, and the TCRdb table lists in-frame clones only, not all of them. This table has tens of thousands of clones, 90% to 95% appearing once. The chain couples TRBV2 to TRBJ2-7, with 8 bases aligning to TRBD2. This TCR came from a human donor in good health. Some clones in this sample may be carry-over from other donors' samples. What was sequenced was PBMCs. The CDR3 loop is CASSDSSGSPREYF. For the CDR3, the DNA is TGTGCCAGCAGTGATTCTAGCGGGTCGCCCCGGGAGTACTTC. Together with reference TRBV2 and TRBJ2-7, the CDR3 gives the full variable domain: EPEVTQTPSHQVTQMGQEVILRCVPISNHLYFYWYRQILGQKVEFLVSFYNNEISEKSEIFDDQFSVERPDGSNFTLKIRSTKLEDSAMYFCASSDSSGSPREYFGPGTRLTVT.